What follows are 25 T cell receptor beta chains derived from one specimen sequenced in a study of graft-versus-host responses after intestinal transplantation (dated by TCRdb to the early 2020s). The sample's time point, from its label and the paper: cells obtained before transplantation from donor or recipient. No antigen is known for these receptors. The receptor library was made with the immunoSEQ multiplex PCR assay. The immuneACCESS repertoire file appears here via TCRdb, limited to in-frame rearrangements. These files lack a portion of the clones; in checked studies, under half of the deficit traces to unresolved V genes, and the cause of the others is not known. The sample table records 62,000 or so clones; 85% to 95% of these occur just once. The ten largest clones represent roughly 1.5% of the sample. The sequenced sample was unstimulated CD8+ T cells sorted from spleen or lymph node cells, obtained before transplant. These receptor sequences come from a human donor who was the organ donor for an intestinal transplant.

In nucleotides, the CDR3 is TGCGCCAGCAGCCAAGAGACAGGGGGCGGTCATCAGCCCCAGCATTTT. Translation: CASSQETGGGHQPQHF. This sequence joins TRBV4-3 and TRBJ1-5; 10 bases are a match to TRBD1. There are 16 residues in the CDR3. Germline CDR1 and CDR2: LGHNA and YSLEER. Trimming cost V 0 bases and J 5 bases; bases outside gene matches: 4.

As to this clone: In the same sample, other DNA sequences code for this CDR3. V and J are TRBV30 and TRBJ1-1; 8 bases are shared with TRBD1. CDR1 is GTSNPN and CDR2 is SVGIG in the germline V gene (reference sequence). The CDR3 contains 13 residues. The trim removed 0 bases at V and 5 bases at J, leaving 2 bases unmatched. This CDR3 reads CAWSVTGGTEAFF. The CDR3, as DNA: TGTGCCTGGAGTGTAACAGGGGGGACTGAAGCTTTCTTT.

V gene TRBV19 combines with J gene TRBJ1-1; D may be TRBD1 (5 bases). The CDR3 covers 13 residues. Germline V lookup: CDR1 LNHDA, CDR2 SQIVND (reference sequence). Between the trimmed V and J ends, which lost 5 bases and 5 bases, there was a span of 12 bases. The CDR3 spells CASSQGSRTEAFF. DNA of the CDR3: TGTGCCAGTAGTCAGGGTAGTAGGACTGAAGCTTTCTTT.

The genes are TRBV28 and TRBJ2-1; D remains ambiguous. V dropped 1 base and J dropped 7 bases, with 5 bases sitting between them. The CDR3 length is 12 residues. Per the germline V gene, CDR1 is MDHEN and CDR2 is SYDVKM. Here the CDR3 reads CASSLSRNEQFF. In DNA, the CDR3 is TGTGCCAGCAGTTTATCCCGGAATGAGCAGTTCTTC.

J is TRBJ2-1 and V is TRBV28; TRBD1 matches 7 bases. The CDR3 spans 15 residues. Germline V gene sequence: CDR1 MDHEN, CDR2 SYDVKM. V gave up 8 bases and J gave up 7 bases; unmatched junction bases: 14. The CDR3, as DNA: TGTGCCAGCCGCCTAGCAAACAGGGGTAGGAATGAGCAGTTCTTC. The encoded protein is CASRLANRGRNEQFF.

This clone was counted once. The J gene is TRBJ2-3, the V gene TRBV6-5, with 8 nucleotides matching TRBD1. The CDR3 has 16 amino acids. Unmatched junction bases numbered 6, after V lost 4 bases and J lost 0 bases. The germline V gene has CDR1 MNHEY and CDR2 SVGAGI. The CDR3 region is CASSFRQGPSTDTQYF. CDR3 coding DNA: TGTGCCAGCAGTTTCAGACAGGGGCCGAGCACAGATACGCAGTATTTT.

The V gene is TRBV2, the J gene TRBJ2-1, with TRBD2 matching 11 bases. J lost 7 bases, V lost 9 bases, and 11 bases had no gene match. The germline gives CDR1 SNHLY, CDR2 FYNNEI. The CDR3 is made up of 15 amino acids. The CDR3 loop is CASSPWASGRNEQFF. CDR3 sequence (DNA): TGTGCCAGTTCACCATGGGCTAGCGGGAGGAATGAGCAGTTCTTC.

This chain links TRBV18 with TRBJ1-2; tentatively, D is TRBD1 (5 bases). The germline V and J ends were trimmed by 6 bases and 8 bases, with 19 bases remaining between them. Germline V gene data show CDR1 as KGHSH and CDR2 as LQKENI. The CDR3 contains 14 residues. In nucleotides, the CDR3 is TGTGCCAGCTCTCCTAACACAGGTATCGGAGGCTACACCTTC. Protein product: CASSPNTGIGGYTF.

The V call is TRBV7-9, the J call TRBJ2-1; 7 bases align to TRBD2. Germline assignment: CDR1 SEHNR and CDR2 FQNEAQ (reference sequence). Unmatched junction bases numbered 10, after V lost 5 bases and J lost 3 bases. The CDR3 is made up of 16 amino acids. The CDR3 region is CASSRKASGDYNEQFF. CDR3 sequence (DNA): TGTGCCAGCAGCCGCAAAGCTAGCGGAGACTACAATGAGCAGTTCTTC.

The J gene is TRBJ1-4, the V gene TRBV9, with 11 positions matching TRBD1. The V gene end was trimmed by 3 bases and the J gene end by 5 bases; junction bases not matched to a gene: 6. Germline V gene sequence: CDR1 SGDLS, CDR2 YYNGEE. The CDR3 has 16 amino acids. In DNA form, the CDR3 reads TGTGCCAGCAGCGCTCACCGGACAGGGGGCAATGAAAAACTGTTTTTT. It encodes CASSAHRTGGNEKLFF.

This clone is categorized as medium-sized. The V and J genes are TRBV7-6 and TRBJ1-4, with D possibly TRBD1 on 6 matching bases. Looked up from germline, CDR1 is SGHVS and CDR2 is FNYEAQ. This CDR3 is built from 14 residues. The ends were cut back, 3 bases at V and 6 bases at J, with 11 bases in the middle. The CDR3 loop reads CASSFGRGDEKLFF. Here the CDR3 DNA reads TGTGCCAGCAGCTTTGGGAGGGGGGATGAAAAACTGTTTTTT.

The genes are TRBV5-6 and TRBJ1-2, with a possible D match to TRBD1 (6 bases). The length of the CDR3 is 13 residues. CDR1 and CDR2 from the germline V gene are SGHDT and YYEEEE. Trimming cost V 6 bases and J 4 bases, with 13 bases left between them. The CDR3 here is CASTNGTSYGYTF. CDR3 bases: TGTGCCAGCACCAATGGGACAAGCTATGGCTACACCTTC.

The V gene is TRBV18, the J gene TRBJ1-5; tentative D call: TRBD1 (5 bases). Per germline, CDR1 KGHSH and CDR2 LQKENI. This CDR3 comprises 16 residues. The V and J ends lost 4 bases and 0 bases respectively, with 13 bases between them. CDR3 amino acids: CASSLSGGDSNQPQHF. The CDR3 region has the DNA TGTGCCAGCTCACTCTCCGGGGGGGATAGCAATCAGCCCCAGCATTTT.

For the CDR3, the DNA is TGCGCCAGCAGCGTTTCTCCGGGACTATCCTACAATGAGCAGTTCTTC. Protein product: CASSVSPGLSYNEQFF. The chain combines TRBV5-1 with TRBJ2-1, with 7 bases lining up with TRBD2. CDR1 SGHRS and CDR2 YFSETQ come from the germline V gene. This CDR3 contains 16 residues. V lost 4 bases to trimming and J lost 1 base; unmatched junction nucleotides: 8.

The genes are TRBV9 and TRBJ2-7; D perhaps matches TRBD2 (5 bases). Germline lookup yields CDR1 SGDLS and CDR2 YYNGEE. This CDR3 is 15 amino acids long. The V end lost 0 bases, the J end lost 0 bases, and 10 bases lay between the germline ends. Written as DNA, the CDR3 is TGTGCCAGCAGCGTAGCTGGGAGTAGCTCCTACGAGCAGTACTTC. Translated, it gives CASSVAGSSSYEQYF. Looking up the rest from reference TRBV9 and TRBJ2-7 gives the full variable domain: DSGVTQTPKHLITATGQRVTLRCSPRSGDLSVYWYQQSLDQGLQFLIQYYNGEERAKGNILERFSAQQFPDLHSELNLSSLELGDSALYFCASSVAGSSSYEQYFGPGTRLTVT.

The chain has TRBV27 and TRBJ1-1; 9 bases agree with TRBD1. Trimming removed 6 bases from V and 7 bases from J; junction bases left unmatched: 3. The CDR3 totals 12 residues. Germline CDR1 and CDR2: MNHEY and SMNVEV (reference sequence). The CDR3: CASRTGGFEAFF. The CDR3 nucleotides are TGTGCCAGCAGGACAGGGGGATTTGAAGCTTTCTTT.

In nucleotides, the CDR3 is TGTGCCAGCAGCTTAGCCTGGGGCCCGGGACAGGGCCACAATGAGCAGTTCTTC. Protein sequence: CASSLAWGPGQGHNEQFF. The chain uses TRBV7-6 and TRBJ2-1; TRBD1 matches 9 bases. Trimming cost V 0 bases and J 5 bases; bases outside gene matches: 11. Germline CDR1 SGHVS, CDR2 FNYEAQ. The CDR3 sequence is 18 residues long.

This clone was counted once. The chain uses TRBV27 and TRBJ2-5, with D maybe TRBD1 (6 bases). Germline values: CDR1 MNHEY, CDR2 SMNVEV (reference sequence). This CDR3 is built from 14 residues. Trimming shortened V by 6 bases and J by 5 bases, and 16 bases separated the two germline ends. The CDR3 here is CASSRDGQRETQYF. In nucleotides, the CDR3 is TGTGCCAGCAGCCGAGACGGACAGAGGGAGACCCAGTACTTC.

This chain links TRBV13 with TRBJ2-7; D not resolved. This CDR3 spans 14 amino acids. Germline V gene sequence: CDR1 PRHDT, CDR2 FYEKMQ (reference sequence). The ends were cut back, 1 base at V and 0 bases at J, with 7 bases in the middle. The CDR3 coding sequence is TGTGCCAGCAGCTTAGCCTCAGACTCCTACGAGCAGTACTTC. This gives the protein CASSLASDSYEQYF.

The chain recombines TRBV28 with TRBJ1-1; no reliable D call. The CDR3 is made up of 17 amino acids. With 3 bases removed from V and 0 bases from J, the gap between germline ends came to 17 bases. The V gene's germline CDR1 is MDHEN and CDR2 SYDVKM. In nucleotides, the CDR3 is TGTGCCAGCAGTTTTTCGGCAGGCGGGCGGATGAACACTGAAGCTTTCTTT. Amino acids: CASSFSAGGRMNTEAFF.

The V gene is TRBV5-6, the J gene TRBJ1-5; 9 nucleotides match TRBD1. Trimming removed 4 bases from V and 6 bases from J; junction bases left unmatched: 8. The length of the CDR3 is 15 residues. CDR1 and CDR2 (germline): SGHDT, YYEEEE. In DNA form, the CDR3 reads TGTGCCAGCAGCCTGGACGGGACAGGGACTCAGCCCCAGCATTTT. It translates to CASSLDGTGTQPQHF.

In DNA form, the CDR3 reads TGTGCCAGCAGCTTGGGTGCGGGAGTAGATACGCAGTATTTT. Translation gives CASSLGAGVDTQYF. The chain is built from TRBV5-8 and TRBJ2-3, with TRBD2 matching 7 bases. The germline V gene has CDR1 SGHTS and CDR2 YDEGEE. The CDR3 is 14 amino acids. Trimming removed 0 bases from V and 5 bases from J; junction bases left unmatched: 3. The full variable domain, its missing parts supplied by reference TRBV5-8 and TRBJ2-3, is EAGVTQSPTHLIKTRGQQATLRCSPISGHTSVYWYQQALGLGLQFLLWYDEGEERNRGNFPPRFSGRQFPNYSSELNVNALELEDSALYLCASSLGAGVDTQYFGPGTRLTVL.

V and J are TRBV6-1 and TRBJ1-1, with TRBD1 as a possible D gene (6 bases). Germline-derived CDR1 and CDR2 are MNHNS and SASEGT. V lost 0 bases and J 4 bases, leaving 12 bases between the germline ends. The CDR3 is 15 residues long. CDR3 in DNA: TGTGCCAGCAGTGAAGCCGGCGGGGGGCCCACTGAAGCTTTCTTT. Amino acids: CASSEAGGGPTEAFF.

The chain uses TRBV28 and TRBJ1-2; the D is unclear. There are 14 residues in the CDR3. Trimming left V 3 bases short and J 3 bases short, with 11 bases between. Germline assignment: CDR1 MDHEN and CDR2 SYDVKM. The chain's CDR3 is CASSFTPKYYGYTF. CDR3 in DNA: TGTGCCAGCAGTTTCACCCCTAAATACTATGGCTACACCTTC.

This clone has a single count. The chain couples TRBV6-5 to TRBJ1-2; TRBD1 aligns across 9 bases. Germline CDR1 reads MNHEY; CDR2 reads SVGAGI. This CDR3 is built from 14 residues. The V gene end was trimmed by 7 bases and the J gene end by 8 bases; junction bases not matched to a gene: 11. In nucleotides, the CDR3 is TGTGCCAGCAAAACAGGGGGCGGTTCTCTCGGCTACACCTTC. It is translated as CASKTGGGSLGYTF.